The 5 T cell receptor beta chains presented below share a single source sample, sequenced in a study of blood T cells in healthy people across ages. PCR was performed a second time for 7 to 11 cycles using a sample-barcoded 5' primer and a J-beta primer mix. TCRdb re-analysed the 5' RACE reads in MiXCR, keeping a single row per CDR3 protein. The sample holds about a million distinct CDR3 sequences, about 53% seen once. Specimen: blood. These receptors all stem from a woman aged 60-70 years in good health.

Only one count was recorded for this clonotype. This sequence joins TRBV4-2 and TRBJ2-1; TRBD2 aligns across 10 bases. V lost 3 bases, J lost 0 bases, and 11 bases stayed unmatched. Germline V gene lookup returns CDR1 LGHNA and CDR2 YNFKEQ. The CDR3 spans 19 residues. This chain's CDR3 is CASSHVGTSDPLSYNEQFF. The CDR3 DNA reads TGTGCCAGCAGCCACGTCGGGACTAGCGATCCACTCTCCTACAATGAGCAGTTCTTC.

In this sample, this clonotype turned up a few times. The chain uses TRBV7-8 and TRBJ2-3; D gene uncertain. The V end was cut by 5 bases, the J end by 0 bases, with 12 bases between. The CDR3 contains 15 residues. Germline V gives CDR1 SGHVS, CDR2 FQNEAQ. CDR3 protein: CASSKTPSSTDTQYF. CDR3 nucleotide sequence: TGTGCCAGCAGCAAGACACCTTCTAGCACAGATACGCAGTATTTT.

This clonotype came up a few times. The V call is TRBV4-1, the J call TRBJ2-7; TRBD1 agrees at 8 bases. The CDR3 extends over 14 amino acids. J gave up 4 bases and V 3 bases, and 5 bases lay outside the gene matches. Germline CDR1 is MGHRA and CDR2 is YSYEKL. The CDR3 DNA is TGCGCCAGCAGCCAGATCGACAGGGGTTACGAGCAGTACTTC. Translating it yields CASSQIDRGYEQYF.

The rearrangement links TRBV18 to TRBJ2-1; 7 bases agree with TRBD2. Germline CDR1 KGHSH, CDR2 LQKENI. V lost 6 bases, J lost 3 bases, and 8 bases stayed unmatched. The CDR3 has 15 residues. The CDR3 region has the DNA TGTGCCAGCTCCACCGGCCGGGGGGTCTACAATGAGCAGTTCTTC. This encodes CASSTGRGVYNEQFF.

V usage is TRBV28 and J usage is TRBJ2-5, with TRBD2 as a possible D gene (5 bases). Germline values: CDR1 MDHEN, CDR2 SYDVKM. The CDR3 is made up of 15 amino acids. Trimming left V 7 bases short and J 4 bases short, with 19 bases between. The CDR3 spells CASMDGGRVGETQYF. The CDR3 DNA reads as TGTGCCAGCATGGACGGTGGGCGGGTGGGAGAGACCCAGTACTTC.